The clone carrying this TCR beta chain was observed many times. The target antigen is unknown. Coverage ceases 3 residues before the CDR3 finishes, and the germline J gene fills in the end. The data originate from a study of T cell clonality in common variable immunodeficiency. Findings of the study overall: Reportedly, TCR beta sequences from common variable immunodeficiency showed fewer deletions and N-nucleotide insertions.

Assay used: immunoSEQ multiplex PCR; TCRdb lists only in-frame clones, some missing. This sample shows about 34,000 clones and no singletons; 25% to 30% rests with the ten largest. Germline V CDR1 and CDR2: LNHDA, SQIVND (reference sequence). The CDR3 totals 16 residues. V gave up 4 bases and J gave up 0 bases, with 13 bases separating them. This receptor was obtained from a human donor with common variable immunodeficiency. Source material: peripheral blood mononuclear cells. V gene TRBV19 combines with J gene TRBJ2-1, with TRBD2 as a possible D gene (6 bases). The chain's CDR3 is CASSKSGFSSYNEQFF. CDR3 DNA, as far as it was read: TGTGCCAGTAGTAAGAGCGGGTTCTCCTCCTACAATGAG.